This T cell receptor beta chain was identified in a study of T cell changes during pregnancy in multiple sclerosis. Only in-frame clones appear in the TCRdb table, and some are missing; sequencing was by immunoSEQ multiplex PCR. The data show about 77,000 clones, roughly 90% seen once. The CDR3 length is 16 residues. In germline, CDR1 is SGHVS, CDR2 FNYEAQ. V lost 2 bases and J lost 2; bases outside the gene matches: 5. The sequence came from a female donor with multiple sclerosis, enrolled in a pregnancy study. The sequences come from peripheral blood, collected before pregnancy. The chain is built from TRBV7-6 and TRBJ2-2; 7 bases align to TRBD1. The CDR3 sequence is CASSLIGGLNTGELFF. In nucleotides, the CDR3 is TGTGCCAGCAGCTTAATAGGGGGCCTAAACACCGGGGAGCTGTTTTTT.